This entry is about one T cell receptor beta chain. Its antigen specificity is not known. The record originates from a study of CXCR3-negative and CXCR3-positive naive CD8 T cells (dated by TCRdb to the late 2010s). General notes on the study: In total, approximately 130 million TRB reads were obtained, or roughly 1.5 +/- 0.3 million reads per library. For the TRBV-TRBJ cluster analysis, the naive subsets came from roughly 5 donors, while the memory cells came from 3 donors. Data from roughly twelve donors, pooled across two independent experiments, went into the diversity and physicochemical repertoire analyses.

Study-wide findings and limitations: CXCR3 expression partially decreased after cryopreservation, so most assays used freshly isolated PBMCs. Because surface CD5, which is linked to self-reactivity in mice, was comparable between the naive subsets, TCR interaction strength was also inferred from the physicochemical properties of TRB CDR3s. TRB CDR3s from CXCR3-positive naive cells showed higher hydrophobicity (lower Kidera factor 4), lower energy, and higher strength and volume indices than CXCR3-negative naive cells. Naive CXCR3-negative and CXCR3-positive cells from the same donor showed similar TRBV-TRBJ usage, whereas memory cells showed distinct patterns. Both naive subsets had comparably high repertoire diversity, while memory CD8+ T cells had much lower repertoire diversity.

Each CD8+ T cell subset was flow-sorted in triplicate, with roughly 330,000 cells per subset placed directly into RLT lysis buffer. To keep memory contaminants out, a stringent definition of naive CD8+ T cells was applied: CD45RO-CCR7+CD27+CD95-. Using standard density gradient centrifugation, peripheral blood mononuclear cells were isolated from buffy coats. Naive CXCR3-negative and CXCR3-positive CD8+ T cells were flow-sorted using a FACSAria III. An RNeasy Mini Kit was used to extract total RNA from the sorted cells. The CDR3 spans 14 residues, from the cysteine through the phenylalanine. No DNA has been recorded. The germline V gene encodes CDR1 MDHEN and CDR2 SYDVKM. Sequenced using a NextSeq 550. The Human TCR Profiling Kit (MiLaboratory) was used to make UMI-labeled 5' RACE TRB cDNA libraries. cDNA synthesis used the entire amount of extracted RNA, and PCR amplification then used the entire amount of cDNA produced. The libraries were made side by side, with each library going through the same number of PCR cycles. The paper's data handling went like this. MIGEC and MiXCR extracted about 48,000 +/- 9,800 unique UMI-labeled TRB cDNA molecules per library, requiring at least two reads per UMI. On average, about 40,000 +/- 10,000 functional in-frame TRB CDR3 nucleotide clonotypes lacking stop codons were found per library. After downsampling to 5000 UMI-labeled TRB molecules per sample, diversity metrics, including normalized Shannon-Wiener and Chao1, were computed in VDJtools. VDJtools computed clonotype-size-weighted physicochemical properties of the central five CDR3 residues: interaction energy, strength, volume and Kidera factor 4. Based on TCRdb reprocessing of the reads, there is one entry per CDR3 protein sequence, and DNA is missing. The authors' filters were not applied to this entry. The data table for this sample lists some 130,000 distinct CDR3 sequences. 0.29% of the sample comes from the top ten.

The rearranged segments are TRBV28 and TRBJ2-7; TCRdb outputs TRBD2, but without DNA this stays unchecked. Sequencing was performed on naive CXCR3- CD8+ T cells from blood. What this sample's cell subset or site label stands for: CD45RO-CCR7+CD27+CD95- naive CD8+ T cells lacking CXCR3 (TNR3-). The clonotype comes from a human donor in good health. Some clones in this sample may be carry-over from other donors' samples. For the CDR3, the sequence is CASSLNSPSYEQYF. This CDR3, with the reference TRBV28 and TRBJ2-7 proteins standing in past its ends, gives the full variable domain DVKVTQSSRYLVKRTGEKVFLECVQDMDHENMFWYRQDPGLGLRLIYFSYDVKMKEKGDIPEGYSVSREKKERFSLILESASTNQTSMYLCASSLNSPSYEQYFGPGTRLTVT.